The T cell receptor beta chain under discussion was sequenced for a study of human T cells and chemical hapten exposure. Across the study: Upper inner arm skin measuring approximately 2 cm by approximately 2 cm received 2% DPC for sensitization. Alopecia areata, totalis or universalis affected patients, mainly female.

Indicated time point: patch test 3, about 24 weeks after DPC sensitization. Treatment denoted: therapeutic diphenylcyclopropenone sensitization with weekly scalp DPC. Total RNA was extracted from unfractionated whole blood. Sample donors consisted of patients with alopecia, aged 18 to 70 years, who were suitable for DPC. This clonotype was detected ten times or more. TCRdb reanalysed the RACE reads using MiXCR and keeps one entry per CDR3 protein. The repertoire holds around 40,000 distinct CDR3 sequences, with about an eighth as singletons. The source of this sequence is a middle-aged woman with alopecia areata. Some clones in this sample may be carry-over from other donors' samples. The sequencing used whole blood, collected in connection with sensitization to the hapten diphenylcyclopropenone (DPC).

This CDR3 is CASSHPGQGTTEAFF. DNA for the CDR3: TGTGCCAGCAGCCACCCGGGACAGGGTACCACTGAAGCTTTCTTT. This chain joins TRBV6-1 and TRBJ1-1; 9 bases fit TRBD1. Germline CDR1 reads MNHNS; CDR2 reads SASEGT. Trimming cost V 6 bases and J 4 bases; bases outside gene matches: 9. The CDR3 runs to 15 residues.